This T cell receptor (beta chain) is drawn from a study of blood T cell repertoires in COVID-19. Study summary: Italy, Spain and the United States were the sources of the convalescent and acute COVID-19 samples. Sources were T cells, B-cell-depleted T cells, or PBMCs; the material itself was cDNA or gDNA.

This clone showed up just a few times. Trimming took off 1 base at V and 8 bases at J, with 3 bases between the two ends. CDR1 and CDR2 (germline): SNHLY, FYNNEI. This CDR3 region has 12 residues. Per the authors' pipeline: Nucleated cell number was recorded as an estimate derived from reference gene primer amplification. TCRdb's copy holds only in-frame clones and misses some; the assay was immunoSEQ multiplex PCR. That table gives V, J and clone size, and the DNA gave D and trimming. The sample holds more than 110,000 clones; around nine tenths are singletons and the top ten take roughly 5%. Sequencing used peripheral blood. This sequence originates from a human donor in a cohort sampled during active COVID-19. This sequence joins TRBV2 and TRBJ1-6; D remains ambiguous. CDR3 sequence reads: CASSEGDSPLHF. The CDR3 nucleotides are TGTGCCAGCAGTGAAGGAGATTCACCCCTCCACTTT. Complete variable domain (other parts from reference TRBV2 and TRBJ1-6): EPEVTQTPSHQVTQMGQEVILRCVPISNHLYFYWYRQILGQKVEFLVSFYNNEISEKSEIFDDQFSVERPDGSNFTLKIRSTKLEDSAMYFCASSEGDSPLHFGNGTRLTVT.